This T cell receptor (beta chain) was found in a study of blood T cells in healthy people across ages (dated by TCRdb to about 2015). Regarding the study in general: Template switching captured roughly one uniquely barcoded TCR beta cDNA molecule per two T cells in model experiments. Two additional independent replicas of 1 million unique cDNA reads from the same blood draw were analyzed for two donors (one aged 18 to 30 and one aged 80 or older). Donors of different ages were randomly distributed across sequencing lanes to avoid experimental bias. The study measured age-related changes in TCR beta repertoire diversity using deep sequencing normalized with unique cDNA molecular identifiers. The donors were split into four age groups: young (average around 15 years), middle-aged (39), aged (more than 60) and long-lived (roughly 88).

Library prep was done by 5' RACE. This sample was sequenced with an Illumina HiSeq 2500. A second PCR of roughly 6 to 11 cycles was run with a J-beta primer mix and a sample-barcoded 5' primer. Each TCR beta cDNA molecule received a unique molecular identifier from a template-switch 5' adaptor carrying 12 random nucleotides. At least 2.5 million CDR3-containing paired-end reads were obtained from each sample. First-strand cDNA was synthesized from all RNA with the Mint cDNA synthesis kit, primed by a TRBC-specific oligonucleotide. All cDNA was treated with uracil-DNA glycosylase and then went through a first 18-cycle PCR with the universal primers M1SS and BC2_uni_R. The authors' analysis ran thus. Each sample was normalized by randomly selecting 1 million high-quality reads, each carrying a distinct molecular identifier. Reads sharing molecular identifiers were discarded rather than binned into consensus sequences. MiTCR, set to a Q25 quality threshold and the strictest error-elimination algorithm, was used for CDR3 identification, clonotype clustering and error correction. Lower-bound total TCR beta diversity was estimated with a nonparametric unseen species model using Euler transformation. Clones were called with MiXCR by TCRdb after fastp trimmed the public reads at Q25, and only in-frame beta chains were retained. For every CDR3 protein sequence, its rows merge into one entry that carries the most common genes and DNA. In this record, the V and J calls reflect TCRdb's handling and not the investigators' own analysis. The sample profile shows roughly 1,700,000 distinct CDR3 sequences; 28% of them were found once. The top ten clones comprise over 7% of the sample.

A note on this clonotype: It has no known antigen specificity. No base quality values were provided; no much bigger clone lies one nucleotide off.

The roughly 38 donors, aged 6 to 90 years, were systemically healthy Caucasian individuals from Russia. Roughly 9.5 milliliters of peripheral blood were drawn from each donor into EDTA-treated Vacutainer tubes. Ficoll-Paque density-gradient centrifugation was used to isolate PBMCs, with at least 6.5 million per sample. Trizol reagent was used to extract total RNA from PBMCs, with at least 6 micrograms per sample. For every donor, flow cytometry on a PBMC aliquot measured the percentage of naive CD45RAhigh/CD27high T cells. Relative to germline, V is missing 4 bases and J is missing 5 bases, with 10 bases of the junction outside any gene match. Measured from the cysteine to the phenylalanine, the CDR3 is 16 residues long. Only the CDR3 DNA is retained, 48 bases long and in frame from the first base. The germline V gene supplies CDR1 SGDLS and CDR2 YYNGEE. General conclusions and limits of the study: Compared with the aged group, the long-lived group had more naive CD4+ T cells, fewer expanded clones and increased TCR diversity, suggesting age selection. Estimates of total diversity based on one million sequenced T cells were regarded as lower bounds and as underestimates. Conclusive comparison of naive and antigen-experienced compartments was prevented by the profiling of bulk unsorted PBMCs. Donor CMV infection status was unknown, potentially confounding age-related changes in expanded clonotypes. As age increased, observed TCR beta diversity per million T cells dropped in a roughly linear way, and a significant reduction was already evident by age about 40. There was a strong correlation between observed TCR beta diversity and the percentage of naive T cells measured by flow cytometry.

The source of this sequence is a woman aged 25 to 39 in good health. Sample: blood. The V gene is TRBV9 and the J gene is TRBJ2-3; TRBD1 agrees with 10 junctional bases. The CDR3 in this case is CASSIRGDRGGDTQYF. The DNA sequence reads TGTGCCAGCAGCATCCGAGGGGACAGGGGTGGAGATACGCAGTATTTT.